Listed below are T cell receptor beta chains from one sample, sequenced in a study of CD8+ T cells in alopecia areata. Profiling relied on immunoSEQ multiplex PCR, and the TCRdb table lists in-frame clones only, not all of them. Among about 150,000 clones, around 50% were seen once, and the ten largest hold roughly a fifth. The starting material was CD8+ T cells sorted from blood, obtained at week 0. The receptors were gathered from a human donor with alopecia areata. Each CDR3 is given with its conserved first and last residue. D genes are given only for firm matches. Size is omitted from some rows. Given values are once, few, many or a class for expanded clones.

len,v_gene,abundance,j_gene,d_gene,CDR3aa,CDR3nt
14,TRBV6-1,NA,TRBJ2-2,NA,CASSDGHHTGELFF,TGTGCCAGCAGTGATGGGCATCACACCGGGGAGCTGTTTTTT
12,TRBV27,NA,TRBJ2-3,NA,CASSASPDTQYF,TGTGCCAGCAGCGCCTCTCCAGATACGCAGTATTTT
13,TRBV30,NA,TRBJ1-1,NA,CAWSPPSNTEAFF,TGTGCCTGGAGTCCCCCATCGAACACTGAAGCTTTCTTT
13,TRBV30,once,TRBJ1-1,NA,CAWSELMNTEAFF,TGTGCCTGGAGTGAACTCATGAACACTGAAGCTTTCTTT
11,TRBV6-5,NA,TRBJ2-5,NA,CASTQGETQYF,TGTGCCAGCACCCAAGGAGAGACCCAGTACTTC
12,TRBV30,once,TRBJ2-4,TRBD1,CAWSPTGNIQYF,TGTGCCTGGAGCCCGACAGGGAACATTCAGTACTTC
16,TRBV7-2,NA,TRBJ2-7,TRBD1,CASRPQGDSGSYEQYF,TGTGCCAGCAGGCCACAGGGGGACAGTGGATCCTACGAGCAGTACTTC
16,TRBV27,NA,TRBJ2-3,TRBD2,CASSRTGTSAADTQYF,TGTGCCAGCAGTAGGACCGGGACTAGCGCGGCAGATACGCAGTATTTT
16,TRBV5-1,NA,TRBJ2-3,TRBD2,CASSPPGTSGTDTQYF,TGCGCCAGCAGCCCGCCCGGGACTAGCGGCACAGATACGCAGTATTTT
13,TRBV7-9,NA,TRBJ2-1,NA,CASRDSNYNEQFF,TGTGCCAGCCGGGACTCGAACTACAATGAGCAGTTCTTC
15,TRBV5-1,few,TRBJ2-7,NA,CASSLEFSGTYEQYF,TGCGCCAGCAGCTTGGAGTTTTCAGGGACTTACGAGCAGTACTTC
14,TRBV5-1,once,TRBJ2-1,TRBD1,CASSTGQGFNEQFF,TGCGCCAGCAGCACCGGACAGGGTTTTAATGAGCAGTTCTTC
15,TRBV27,NA,TRBJ1-2,TRBD1,CASSPETGMNYGYTF,TGTGCCAGCAGTCCCGAGACAGGGATGAACTATGGCTACACCTTC
15,TRBV2,few,TRBJ1-6,NA,CASSPGKGLNSPLHF,TGTGCCAGCAGCCCCGGAAAGGGACTGAATTCACCCCTCCACTTT
14,TRBV29-1,few,TRBJ1-1,NA,CSAAGTTNGGEAFF,TGCAGCGCCGCCGGGACAACAAATGGCGGTGAAGCTTTCTTT
12,TRBV29-1,NA,TRBJ1-1,NA,CRWGAVDTEAFF,TGCAGATGGGGCGCCGTTGACACTGAAGCTTTCTTT